The sequence of this T cell receptor beta chain was determined in a study of blood T cell repertoires in COVID-19. Source study methods: Reference gene primer amplification in the assay estimated nucleated cell counts. The method was immunoSEQ multiplex PCR; TCRdb's version includes in-frame clones alone and lacks a portion of them. That table is the source of V, J and clone size, and D and trimming were worked out from the DNA. The sample has some 120,000 clones; about 85% are singletons. Germline lookup yields CDR1 SQVTM and CDR2 ANQGSEA. The CDR3 consists of 13 residues. V trimming: 7 bases; J trimming: 3 bases; junction bases outside the gene matches: 4.

This receptor was taken from a man aged 35 to 55 with acute or convalescent COVID-19. V and J are TRBV29-1 and TRBJ2-7, with TRBD2 identical over 12 bases. Sequenced sample: peripheral blood. This chain's CDR3 is CSARLAGDYEQYF. Written as DNA, the CDR3 is TGCAGCGCCAGACTAGCGGGGGACTACGAGCAGTACTTC.